The 29 T cell receptor beta chains below all came from one sample that was sequenced in a study of blood T cell repertoires in COVID-19. Sequencing used immunoSEQ multiplex PCR; TCRdb keeps in-frame clones, though not all of them. The table records 200,000 to 250,000 clones, under 85% of them present only once. Sequenced material: peripheral blood. These TCRs come from a woman at least 80 years old with COVID-19, enrolled during active disease.

J is TRBJ1-1 and V is TRBV18; D remains unclear. The CDR3 has 13 amino acids. V lost 5 bases and J 5 bases, leaving 12 bases between the germline ends. The germline CDR1 and CDR2 sequences are KGHSH and LQKENI. The CDR3 sequence is CASSGFTGTEAFF. CDR3 DNA: TGTGCCAGCTCAGGTTTCACGGGGACTGAAGCTTTCTTT.

The chain combines TRBV5-1 with TRBJ2-7; 8 nucleotides agree with TRBD2. This CDR3 region has 15 residues. J was trimmed by 7 bases and V by 0 bases; bases with no gene match: 9. Germline V lookup: CDR1 SGHRS, CDR2 YFSETQ. In DNA form, the CDR3 reads TGCGCCAGCAGCTTGGATGCCGGGGGGGCCAGTGAGCAGTACTTC. This sequence encodes CASSLDAGGASEQYF.

The chain uses TRBV6-2 or TRBV6-3 and TRBJ1-3; D is uncertain. Deletions cut 0 bases from V and 0 bases from J, with 15 bases between. The CDR3 sequence is 18 residues long. Germline V gene data show CDR1 as MNHEY and CDR2 as SVGEGT. The CDR3 coding sequence is TGTGCCAGCAGTTACTCGAATCGTGTCGGGTTCTCTGGAAACACCATATATTTT. Its translation is CASSYSNRVGFSGNTIYF.

This rearrangement joins TRBV28 to TRBJ2-1; tentative D call: TRBD2 (6 bases). This CDR3 has 17 amino acids. Trimming took off 2 bases at V and 8 bases at J, with 22 bases between the two ends. From germline, CDR1 is MDHEN and CDR2 SYDVKM. This CDR3 is CASSLNRGAGGEDEQFF. CDR3 DNA sequence: TGTGCCAGCAGTTTAAACCGAGGAGCGGGCGGGGAGGATGAGCAGTTCTTC. The full variable domain, its missing parts supplied by reference TRBV28 and TRBJ2-1, is DVKVTQSSRYLVKRTGEKVFLECVQDMDHENMFWYRQDPGLGLRLIYFSYDVKMKEKGDIPEGYSVSREKKERFSLILESASTNQTSMYLCASSLNRGAGGEDEQFFGPGTRLTVL.

The genes are TRBV3-1 (or the pseudogene TRBV3-2) and TRBJ1-6, with D perhaps TRBD1 (6 bases). Germline values: CDR1 LGHDT, CDR2 YNNKEL (reference sequence). Trimming left V 0 bases short and J 6 bases short, with 18 bases between. The length of the CDR3 is 18 residues. This CDR3 is CASSQELTGVLSNSPLHF. CDR3 nucleotides: TGTGCCAGCAGCCAAGAGCTGACAGGAGTTCTTTCTAATTCACCCCTCCACTTT.

The V gene is TRBV3-1 (or the pseudogene TRBV3-2), the J gene TRBJ2-6, with 8 bases fitting TRBD1. Germline V lookup: CDR1 LGHDT, CDR2 YNNKEL (reference sequence). The CDR3 sequence is 18 residues long. After removal of 8 bases from V and 0 bases from J, the junction contained 12 bases not matched to a gene. CDR3 DNA sequence: TGTGCCAGCCTCTCGTTTGGGACAGGAAGCTCTGGGGCCAACGTCCTGACTTTC. Translation gives CASLSFGTGSSGANVLTF.

This clone turned up a few times. The J gene is TRBJ1-2, the V gene TRBV6-4; D unresolved. Germline loops: CDR1 MRHNA, CDR2 SNTAGT. The CDR3 runs 16 residues. V gave up 6 bases and J gave up 6 bases, with 23 bases separating them. CDR3 region: CASRPARGGSLNGYTF. The CDR3 DNA reads as TGTGCCAGCAGACCCGCCCGAGGAGGCAGCCTAAATGGCTACACCTTC.

This clone was counted once. V and J are TRBV12-3 or TRBV12-4 and TRBJ1-2; D gene ambiguous. CDR3 length equals 13 residues. The V end lost 2 bases, the J end lost 3 bases, and 7 bases lay between the germline ends. CDR3 in DNA: TGTGCCAGCAGTTTAATTTCCGACTATGGCTACACCTTC. Amino acids: CASSLISDYGYTF.

This clone was picked up one time. The rearrangement uses TRBV7-9 and TRBJ1-5; no definite D call. Germline CDR1 is SEHNR and CDR2 is FQNEAQ (reference sequence). The CDR3 totals 13 residues. Trimming shortened V by 5 bases and J by 3 bases, and 8 bases separated the two germline ends. The CDR3 reads CASSPDFNQPQHF. CDR3 sequence (DNA): TGTGCCAGCAGCCCAGATTTCAATCAGCCCCAGCATTTT.

Note on this clone: Different DNA sequences within this sample yield the same CDR3. The J gene is TRBJ1-2, the V gene TRBV5-1; 7 positions match TRBD1. The germline gives CDR1 SGHRS, CDR2 YFSETQ. With 3 bases clipped from V and 7 bases from J, the junction kept 3 bases outside the gene matches. This CDR3 has 12 residues. For the CDR3, the DNA is TGCGCCAGCAGCTCACAGGGGAGTGGCTACACCTTC. It yields the protein CASSSQGSGYTF.

This rearrangement joins TRBV10-1 to TRBJ1-4; TRBD1 matches at 11 bases. J lost 4 bases, V lost 8 bases, and 9 bases had no gene match. Germline CDR1 and CDR2: WNHNN and SYGVQD (reference sequence). The CDR3 loop spans 16 amino acids. The CDR3 loop is CASSPGTGGFNEKLFF. The DNA for the CDR3 is TGCGCCAGCTCGCCCGGGACAGGGGGATTTAATGAAAAACTGTTTTTT.

V and J are TRBV5-1 and TRBJ2-5; D is unresolved. This CDR3 comprises 13 residues. Germline V gene sequence: CDR1 SGHRS, CDR2 YFSETQ. Trimming took off 1 base at V and 1 base at J, with 5 bases between the two ends. As DNA, the CDR3 is TGCGCCAGCAGCTTGACAGTCCAAGAGACCCAGTACTTC. It translates to CASSLTVQETQYF.

This clone came up many times. The chain combines TRBV28 with TRBJ1-5, with D unresolved. Between the trimmed V and J ends, which lost 3 bases and 12 bases, there was a span of 9 bases. Germline V gene lookup returns CDR1 MDHEN and CDR2 SYDVKM. The CDR3 runs to 11 residues. The CDR3 region has the DNA TGTGCCAGCAGTTTTAGCGCCTTCCAGCATTTT. It translates to CASSFSAFQHF.

This clone was counted once. DNA of the CDR3: TGTGCCTCCCGAGGGCCCATCGGGATCACCGGGGAGCTGTTTTTT. Protein product: CASRGPIGITGELFF. This chain uses TRBV28 with TRBJ2-2, with D perhaps TRBD2 (5 bases). Between the trimmed V and J ends, which lost 11 bases and 4 bases, there was a span of 20 bases. The germline CDR1 and CDR2 sequences are MDHEN and SYDVKM. The CDR3 is 15 residues long. The full variable domain, rest sourced from reference TRBV28 and TRBJ2-2, is DVKVTQSSRYLVKRTGEKVFLECVQDMDHENMFWYRQDPGLGLRLIYFSYDVKMKEKGDIPEGYSVSREKKERFSLILESASTNQTSMYLCASRGPIGITGELFFGEGSRLTVL.

The chain uses TRBV7-3 and TRBJ2-1; maybe TRBD2 (6 bases). CDR1 is SGHTA, CDR2 FQGTGA, per germline. The CDR3 is made up of 16 amino acids. Trimming cost V 2 bases and J 0 bases, with 11 bases left between them. CDR3 nucleotides: TGTGCCAGCAGCTTAGTTTCGACTAGCTCCTACAATGAGCAGTTCTTC. Translated, it gives CASSLVSTSSYNEQFF.

The chain carries TRBV6-6 and TRBJ2-5; 8 nucleotides agree with TRBD1. In germline, CDR1 is MNHNY, CDR2 SVGAGI (reference sequence). The CDR3 spans 14 residues. Trimming cost V 6 bases and J 5 bases; bases outside gene matches: 8. The CDR3 loop is CASRSQGARETQYF. The CDR3 DNA sequence: TGTGCCAGCAGGAGTCAGGGGGCGCGGGAGACCCAGTACTTC.

DNA of the CDR3: TGCGCCAGCCACAACACAGGGGGCAATGAGCAGTTCTTC. This gives the protein CASHNTGGNEQFF. The rearrangement links TRBV5-1 to TRBJ2-1; 8 bases fit TRBD1. Germline values: CDR1 SGHRS, CDR2 YFSETQ. After removal of 7 bases from V and 6 bases from J, the junction contained 6 bases not matched to a gene. The CDR3 sequence is 13 residues long.

This clone was seen just once. The V and J genes are TRBV3-1 (or the pseudogene TRBV3-2) and TRBJ1-1; unclear D gene. V gave up 4 bases and J gave up 4 bases, with 10 bases separating them. This CDR3 has 13 amino acids. Germline-derived CDR1 and CDR2 are LGHDT and YNNKEL (reference sequence). The CDR3 DNA reads as TGTGCCAGCAGCCCTGACTCATCCACTGAAGCTTTCTTT. Encoded protein: CASSPDSSTEAFF.

The gene calls are TRBV5-1 and TRBJ1-6; unclear D gene. CDR3 size: 13 residues. Trimming shortened V by 2 bases and J by 9 bases, and 9 bases separated the two germline ends. Germline CDR1 is SGHRS and CDR2 is YFSETQ. The CDR3 here is CASSFEGSSPLHF. As DNA, the CDR3 is TGCGCCAGCAGCTTTGAGGGTTCTTCACCCCTCCACTTT.

V and J are TRBV19 and TRBJ1-6; D is possibly TRBD1 (5 bases). The CDR3 runs to 15 residues. Germline CDR1 and CDR2: LNHDA and SQIVND (reference sequence). The V gene lost 3 bases and the J gene lost 8 bases, with 14 bases spanning the gap. CDR3 loop: CASSISETEDSPLHF. The DNA of the CDR3 is TGTGCCAGTAGTATCAGTGAGACAGAGGATTCACCCCTCCACTTT.

The genes are TRBV5-1 and TRBJ1-5, with D unresolved. Trimming removed 2 bases from V and 4 bases from J, with 7 bases in between. The V gene's germline CDR1 is SGHRS and CDR2 YFSETQ. The CDR3 contains 13 residues. The CDR3 DNA is TGCGCCAGCAGCTTCGGAGCTAATCAGCCCCAGCATTTT. It is translated as CASSFGANQPQHF. Together with reference TRBV5-1 and TRBJ1-5, the CDR3 gives the full variable domain: KAGVTQTPRYLIKTRGQQVTLSCSPISGHRSVSWYQQTPGQGLQFLFEYFSETQRNKGNFPGRFSGRQFSNSRSEMNVSTLELGDSALYLCASSFGANQPQHFGDGTRLSIL.

This clone is a singleton in its sample. J is TRBJ1-1 and V is TRBV5-5, with a weak D call TRBD1 (5 bases). The ends were cut back, 3 bases at V and 9 bases at J, with 15 bases in the middle. The germline gives CDR1 SGHKS, CDR2 YYEKEE (reference sequence). This CDR3 is built from 13 residues. The CDR3 coding sequence is TGTGCCAGCAGCTACACACAGGAAGCCCAAGCTTTCTTT. It codes for CASSYTQEAQAFF. Full variable domain (remainder filled in from reference TRBV5-5 and TRBJ1-1): DAGVTQSPTHLIKTRGQQVTLRCSPISGHKSVSWYQQVLGQGPQFIFQYYEKEERGRGNFPDRFSARQFPNYSSELNVNALLLGDSALYLCASSYTQEAQAFFGQGTRLTVV.

The chain is built from TRBV27 and TRBJ1-6, with 7 bases lining up with TRBD1. CDR3 length: 16 residues. Trimming removed 0 bases from V and 8 bases from J; junction bases left unmatched: 7. Germline values: CDR1 MNHEY, CDR2 SMNVEV (reference sequence). The CDR3 nucleotides read TGTGCCAGCAGTTTATCGGTGGCAGGGGGTGATTCACCCCTCCACTTT. Residues: CASSLSVAGGDSPLHF.

This clone appeared a single time. At the DNA level, this CDR3 is encoded by other sequences in the same sample as well. This chain uses TRBV5-1 with TRBJ2-2; the match to TRBD2 covers 13 bases. This CDR3 spans 15 amino acids. Germline V CDR1 and CDR2: SGHRS, YFSETQ. The V gene end was trimmed by 3 bases and the J gene end by 6 bases; junction bases not matched to a gene: 2. The CDR3, as DNA: TGCGCCAGCAGCTCACTAGCGGGAGGGCCCGGGGAGCTGTTTTTT. This gives the protein CASSSLAGGPGELFF.

J is TRBJ2-1 and V is TRBV23-1; D unresolved. TRBV23-1 is recorded as an ORF, its role being uncertain. Trimming took 6 bases from V and 2 from J, leaving 14 bases between them. The length of the CDR3 is 15 residues. CDR3 amino acids: CASSPKSKTYNEQFF. The CDR3 DNA sequence: TGCGCCAGCAGCCCCAAATCTAAGACCTACAATGAGCAGTTCTTC.

This chain uses TRBV6-5 with TRBJ1-1; possible D gene TRBD1, 6 bases. There are 13 residues in the CDR3. Trimming removed 4 bases at V and 5 bases at J, with 11 bases between. The germline V gene has CDR1 MNHEY and CDR2 SVGAGI. CDR3 loop: CASSFTGRTEAFF. For the CDR3, the DNA is TGTGCCAGCAGTTTTACAGGGCGGACTGAAGCTTTCTTT.

The CDR3, as DNA: TGTGCCATCAGCCAGGGGGCGAATCAGCCCCAGCATTTT. It translates to CAISQGANQPQHF. The chain carries TRBV10-3 and TRBJ1-5, with 8 bases that match TRBD1. Germline V gene data show CDR1 as ENHRY and CDR2 as SYGVKD. This CDR3 region has 13 residues. V gave up 6 bases and J gave up 4 bases; unmatched junction bases: 2.

The V call is TRBV27, the J call TRBJ1-2, with TRBD1 identical over 10 bases. Trimming at V came to 5 bases and at J to 5 bases, leaving 8 bases not matched to a gene. This CDR3 region has 15 residues. In germline, CDR1 is MNHEY, CDR2 SMNVEV (reference sequence). The CDR3, as DNA: TGTGCCAGCAGTCTCCTCCGGACAGGGGGGTATGGCTACACCTTC. Translating it yields CASSLLRTGGYGYTF.

J is TRBJ1-5 and V is TRBV19, with D unresolved. Per germline, CDR1 LNHDA and CDR2 SQIVND (reference sequence). V was shortened by 4 bases and J by 1 base, with 8 bases between the two germline ends. There are 14 residues in the CDR3. CDR3: CASSTQASNQPQHF. CDR3 bases: TGTGCCAGTAGTACCCAAGCGAGCAATCAGCCCCAGCATTTT.